Below, 11 T cell receptor beta chains from the same sample are listed, as sequenced in a study of control samples from healthy donors and cancer patients. Clones were sequenced by immunoSEQ multiplex PCR, and TCRdb holds only the in-frame ones, with some missing. The sample holds around 100,000 clones, roughly 88% seen once. Sequenced sample: blood. The receptors originated from a man aged 25 to 45 in good health.

J is TRBJ2-7 and V is TRBV2; D call uncertain. The CDR3 runs 14 residues. V lost 5 bases and J lost 6, with 17 bases in between. In germline, CDR1 is SNHLY, CDR2 FYNNEI. CDR3: CASSQIGPNSEQYF. CDR3 DNA: TGTGCCAGCAGTCAAATCGGACCTAACTCCGAGCAGTACTTC.

J is TRBJ2-5 and V is TRBV4-1; D might be TRBD2 (5 bases). V dropped 1 base and J dropped 5 bases, with 11 bases sitting between them. Germline V CDR1 and CDR2: MGHRA, YSYEKL. This CDR3 contains 14 residues. In DNA form, the CDR3 reads TGCGCCAGCAGCCAAGTAGCCGGGATGGAGACCCAGTACTTC. Translating it yields CASSQVAGMETQYF.

The chain combines TRBV10-3 with TRBJ1-1; 8 nucleotides match TRBD1. The CDR3 contains 14 residues. Germline CDR1 ENHRY, CDR2 SYGVKD. The V and J ends lost 6 bases and 1 base, in that order; junction bases with no gene match: 4. The CDR3 reads CAISRGLGNTEAFF. CDR3 nucleotide sequence: TGTGCCATCAGCAGGGGGCTCGGGAACACTGAAGCTTTCTTT.

The J gene is TRBJ2-2, the V gene TRBV3-1 (or the pseudogene TRBV3-2); D is possibly TRBD1 or TRBD2 (5 bases each). V was cut by 1 base and J by 8 bases, with 17 bases left in between. In germline, CDR1 is LGHDT, CDR2 YNNKEL (reference sequence). The length of the CDR3 is 16 residues. CDR3 in DNA: TGTGCCAGCAGCCAAGGACGGGGACGGCGAACTGGGGAGCTGTTTTTT. Translating gives CASSQGRGRRTGELFF.

The J gene is TRBJ1-6, the V gene TRBV9, with 7 positions matching TRBD1. The CDR3 covers 14 residues. The V gene's germline CDR1 is SGDLS and CDR2 YYNGEE. V was pared by 3 bases and J by 8 bases, with 5 bases of the junction left unmatched. For the CDR3, the DNA is TGTGCCAGCAGCGGGGGACAGACCCATTCACCCCTCCACTTT. Encoded protein: CASSGGQTHSPLHF.

This clone was found many times. The gene calls are TRBV5-4 and TRBJ2-1; D is perhaps TRBD1 (6 bases). The germline V gene has CDR1 SGHNT and CDR2 YYREEE (reference sequence). The CDR3 length is 14 residues. V was clipped by 1 base and J by 10 bases, with 15 bases between them. CDR3 in DNA: TGTGCCAGCAGCTTGCAGGGGACGGACTGGGAGCAGTTCTTC. It specifies CASSLQGTDWEQFF.

This chain's CDR3 is CASSYSLGGGLVSYEQYF. CDR3 nucleotide sequence: TGTGCCAGCAGTTACTCCCTCGGAGGCGGACTAGTCTCCTACGAGCAGTACTTC. The chain couples TRBV6-2 or TRBV6-3 to TRBJ2-7; 7 bases agree with TRBD2. Trimming removed 0 bases from V and 0 bases from J; junction bases left unmatched: 11. The CDR3 contains 18 residues. Germline V CDR1 and CDR2: MNHEY, SVGEGT.

The V call is TRBV7-8, the J call TRBJ2-3; TRBD2 agrees at 7 bases. V lost 1 base, J lost 0 bases, and 10 bases stayed unmatched. The germline V gene has CDR1 SGHVS and CDR2 FQNEAQ. The length of the CDR3 is 18 residues. CDR3 nucleotides: TGTGCCAGCAGCTTAGGAACTAGCGAAAAACATAGCACAGATACGCAGTATTTT. As protein: CASSLGTSEKHSTDTQYF.

The chain uses TRBV28 and TRBJ1-1; weak D call: TRBD1 (5 bases). The CDR3 is made up of 15 amino acids. V gave up 6 bases and J gave up 3 bases, with 17 bases separating them. Per the germline V gene, CDR1 is MDHEN and CDR2 is SYDVKM. The CDR3 region is CASSSGHRSYTEAFF. The CDR3 bases are TGTGCCAGCAGCTCTGGACACAGGTCATACACTGAAGCTTTCTTT.

The V gene is TRBV28, the J gene TRBJ1-6; D possibly corresponds to TRBD1 (5 bases). This CDR3 is 13 amino acids long. The germline V gene encodes CDR1 MDHEN and CDR2 SYDVKM. V was clipped by 9 bases and J by 3 bases, with 9 bases between them. In DNA, the CDR3 is TGTGCCAGTAGGGGTGACTATAATTCACCCCTCCACTTT. It is translated as CASRGDYNSPLHF.

The rearrangement joins TRBV6-5 to TRBJ2-7; 8 nucleotides match TRBD1. The CDR3 extends over 14 amino acids. With 6 bases clipped from V and 3 bases from J, the junction kept 7 bases outside the gene matches. Per the germline V gene, CDR1 is MNHEY and CDR2 is SVGAGI. The CDR3 nucleotides read TGTGCCAGCAGCACGGGACAGGAGAACTACGAGCAGTACTTC. Its translation is CASSTGQENYEQYF.